This T cell receptor beta chain comes out of a study of blood T cell repertoires in COVID-19. Measured with immunoSEQ multiplex PCR; TCRdb has only the in-frame clones, and not every one. Here the sample spans more than 450,000 clones, about nine tenths being singletons. This TCR derives from a woman aged 18-29 years who had recovered from COVID-19. Sequenced: PBMCs or T cells enriched from blood (not recorded which).

The CDR3 sequence: CAWSSGQDRQPQHF. Written as DNA, the CDR3 is TGTGCCTGGAGTTCCGGACAGGATCGTCAGCCCCAGCATTTT. This chain uses TRBV30 with TRBJ1-5, with 7 nucleotides matching TRBD1. The CDR3 runs 14 residues. After removal of 2 bases from V and 6 bases from J, the junction contained 7 bases not matched to a gene. Germline V gives CDR1 GTSNPN, CDR2 SVGIG (reference sequence).